Described below is a single T cell receptor beta chain sequence and its context. The treatment is: around 19 received Ad26.COV2.S at low or high dose, single or two shots; roughly five received placebo; per-sample allocation not given. At day 63 after the first vaccine or placebo injection, samples were drawn. The source of the sample is a study of Ad26.COV2.S vaccination and SARS-CoV-2 variants. Here immunoSEQ multiplex PCR was the method, and the copy in TCRdb shows in-frame clones only, minus some. The sample lists about 400,000 clones, roughly 90% occurring once. In germline, CDR1 is MDHEN, CDR2 SYDVKM. V lost 5 bases, J lost 1 base, and 1 base stayed unmatched. The CDR3 contains 13 residues.

The chain uses TRBV28 and TRBJ1-1, with 7 bases matching TRBD1. This receptor was identified in a person aged 18-65 years who received the Ad26.COV2.S COVID-19 vaccine or a placebo. The specimen was peripheral blood, collected in a trial of Ad26.COV2.S vaccine versus placebo. The CDR3 sequence is CASSRQGNTEAFF. For the CDR3, the DNA is TGTGCCAGCAGTCGACAGGGGAACACTGAAGCTTTCTTT.